One sample yielded the 24 T cell receptor beta chains listed below, sequenced in a study of cytomegalovirus exposure and HLA in healthy donors. Clones were read by immunoSEQ multiplex PCR, and TCRdb kept only the in-frame ones, dropping some. The sample consists of more than 20,000 clones, 95% to 97% of them appearing once. Sequencing used PBMCs. The receptors were sampled from a man younger than 45 in good health and CMV-seropositive.

This CDR3 reads CASSKATGCDEQYF. The CDR3 DNA is TGTGCCAGCAGCAAAGCCACAGGGTGCGACGAGCAGTACTTC. This chain links TRBV21-1 with TRBJ2-7; the DNA was not compared with TRBD1, the D call given in the table. TRBV21-1 is a pseudogene locus. CDR3 length equals 14 residues.

V and J are TRBV27 and TRBJ1-4; D possibly corresponds to TRBD1 (5 bases). From germline, CDR1 is MNHEY and CDR2 SMNVEV (reference sequence). V gave up 0 bases and J gave up 4 bases, with 15 bases separating them. This CDR3 comprises 17 residues. CDR3 loop: CASSLSPRGGINEKLFF. Written as DNA, the CDR3 is TGTGCCAGCAGTTTATCACCTCGCGGGGGGATTAATGAAAAACTGTTTTTT.

The chain employs TRBV2 and TRBJ1-1; no clear D. From germline, CDR1 is SNHLY and CDR2 FYNNEI. This CDR3 is built from 14 residues. Trimming took off 3 bases at V and 5 bases at J, with 13 bases between the two ends. The CDR3 spells CASSDRGGRTEAFF. The CDR3 nucleotides are TGTGCCAGCAGTGACCGGGGAGGGAGGACTGAAGCTTTCTTT.

The CDR3 sequence: CASTAPGTGSAFF. DNA of the CDR3: TGTGCCAGCACCGCCCCCGGGACAGGGAGTGCTTTCTTT. This sequence joins TRBV28 and TRBJ1-1; 9 bases are shared with TRBD1. The CDR3 consists of 13 residues. V shed 7 bases, J shed 11 bases, and the junction held 11 bases outside the gene matches. In germline, CDR1 is MDHEN, CDR2 SYDVKM.

As for this clone: Other DNA sequences of this sample code for an identical CDR3. V is TRBV28 and J is TRBJ1-2; D possibly corresponds to TRBD1 (6 bases). Trimming shortened V by 1 base and J by 4 bases, and 7 bases separated the two germline ends. Looked up from germline, CDR1 is MDHEN and CDR2 is SYDVKM. This CDR3 contains 13 residues. The CDR3 sequence: CASSLLGGYGYTF. For the CDR3, the DNA is TGTGCCAGCAGTTTATTAGGGGGCTATGGCTACACCTTC.

The chain has TRBV7-8 and TRBJ1-1, with TRBD1 matching 7 bases. With V trimmed by 4 bases and J by 7 bases, 15 bases remained unmatched. CDR1 SGHVS and CDR2 FQNEAQ come from the germline V gene. This CDR3 has 16 residues. The CDR3 DNA is TGTGCCAGCAGCTCAAGAGGGGGGATGGGACAGTTTGAAGCTTTCTTT. Translation gives CASSSRGGMGQFEAFF.

The chain is built from TRBV7-2 and TRBJ2-1; TRBD2 matches 8 bases. The CDR3 contains 16 residues. After removal of 1 base from V and 0 bases from J, the junction contained 2 bases not matched to a gene. CDR1 SGHTA and CDR2 FQGNSA come from the germline V gene. The CDR3 here is CASSLERGSSYNEQFF. CDR3 nucleotides: TGTGCCAGCAGCTTAGAGCGGGGGAGCTCCTACAATGAGCAGTTCTTC. Full variable domain (rest looked up from reference TRBV7-2 and TRBJ2-1): GAGVSQSPSNKVTEKGKDVELRCDPISGHTALYWYRQSLGQGLEFLIYFQGNSAPDKSGLPSDRFSAERTGGSVSTLTIQRTQQEDSAVYLCASSLERGSSYNEQFFGPGTRLTVL.

This rearrangement joins TRBV29-1 to TRBJ2-1; tentatively, D is TRBD1 (6 bases). From germline, CDR1 is SQVTM and CDR2 ANQGSEA. Trimming pared 3 bases from V and 12 bases from J, leaving 15 bases between. This CDR3 contains 12 residues. The CDR3 sequence: CSVEWGPRTQFF. Written as DNA, the CDR3 is TGCAGCGTTGAGTGGGGGCCCCGGACGCAGTTCTTC.

The V gene is TRBV6-1, the J gene TRBJ2-7; the match to TRBD1 covers 7 bases. Germline CDR1 MNHNS, CDR2 SASEGT. CDR3 length equals 15 residues. V trimming: 1 base; J trimming: 7 bases; junction bases outside the gene matches: 10. CDR3 loop: CASSEGRDSPLEQYF. CDR3 DNA sequence: TGTGCCAGCAGTGAAGGAAGGGACAGCCCCTTGGAGCAGTACTTC.

The chain uses TRBV28 and TRBJ2-7; perhaps TRBD2 as D (5 bases). With 2 bases removed from V and 6 bases from J, the gap between germline ends came to 11 bases. Germline V gene lookup returns CDR1 MDHEN and CDR2 SYDVKM. CDR3 length equals 13 residues. CDR3 nucleotide sequence: TGTGCCAGCAGTTTACTGACACGGGGCGAGCAGTACTTC. This encodes CASSLLTRGEQYF.

The chain carries TRBV7-8 and TRBJ2-7, with D perhaps TRBD2 (6 bases). The CDR3 extends over 16 amino acids. V was trimmed by 4 bases and J by 3 bases, leaving 19 bases between them. Germline values: CDR1 SGHVS, CDR2 FQNEAQ. CDR3 DNA: TGTGCCAGCAGCTCCCGCCGCCTGACTAGAATCTACGAGCAGTACTTC. Translating gives CASSSRRLTRIYEQYF.

This clone has just one count. In DNA, the CDR3 is TGCGCCAGCAGCCCTGACAGCTCCTACGAGCAGTACTTC. It is translated as CASSPDSSYEQYF. The V and J genes are TRBV5-1 and TRBJ2-7; the D gene is possibly TRBD1 (5 bases). This CDR3 region has 13 residues. Trimming stripped 4 bases from V and 0 bases from J, with 8 bases between. The germline V gene encodes CDR1 SGHRS and CDR2 YFSETQ.

V gene TRBV27 combines with J gene TRBJ1-2; D is ambiguous. Germline CDR1 reads MNHEY; CDR2 reads SMNVEV (reference sequence). CDR3 length: 14 amino acids. Between the trimmed V and J ends, which lost 5 bases and 2 bases, there was a span of 12 bases. CDR3 DNA: TGTGCCAGCAGTCCATATACTGCGAACTATGGCTACACCTTC. This sequence encodes CASSPYTANYGYTF.

The rearrangement joins TRBV14 to TRBJ2-1; D not resolved. V was clipped by 1 base and J by 3 bases, with 7 bases between them. Germline loops: CDR1 SGHDN, CDR2 FVKESK. CDR3 size: 14 residues. The CDR3 protein is CASSQGSSYNEQFF. For the CDR3, the DNA is TGTGCCAGCAGCCAAGGGTCTAGCTACAATGAGCAGTTCTTC.

This clone was seen a single time. The chain employs TRBV9 and TRBJ1-2; a weak D match, TRBD1 (5 bases). The V gene's germline CDR1 is SGDLS and CDR2 YYNGEE. The CDR3 extends over 14 amino acids. Trimming cost V 0 bases and J 4 bases, with 10 bases left between them. As DNA, the CDR3 is TGTGCCAGCAGCGTAGCTGGGGGGGGCTATGGCTACACCTTC. This translates into CASSVAGGGYGYTF.

The rearrangement joins TRBV6-5 to TRBJ2-6; D may be TRBD1 (6 bases). The germline CDR1 and CDR2 sequences are MNHEY and SVGAGI. CDR3 length: 15 amino acids. The V gene lost 6 bases and the J gene lost 2 bases, with 11 bases spanning the gap. In DNA, the CDR3 is TGTGCCAGCAGACAGGGACCCCCTGGGGCCAACGTCCTGACTTTC. This sequence encodes CASRQGPPGANVLTF.

This sequence joins TRBV6-5 and TRBJ2-3, with D possibly being TRBD2 (5 bases). CDR3 length equals 16 residues. Germline CDR1 reads MNHEY; CDR2 reads SVGAGI. The germline V and J ends were trimmed by 0 bases and 0 bases, with 10 bases remaining between them. The CDR3 DNA is TGTGCCAGCAGTTACTCCCGGGGAGTGAGCACAGATACGCAGTATTTT. Protein: CASSYSRGVSTDTQYF.

The J gene is TRBJ2-3, the V gene TRBV29-1; 8 bases line up with TRBD1. This CDR3 has 14 amino acids. V gave up 7 bases and J gave up 4 bases; unmatched junction bases: 10. Germline V gene sequence: CDR1 SQVTM, CDR2 ANQGSEA. Here the CDR3 DNA reads TGCAGCGCGACAGGGGATCTACCCCCAGATACGCAGTATTTT. Amino acids: CSATGDLPPDTQYF.

The rearrangement links TRBV28 to TRBJ2-7; 12 positions agree with TRBD2. After removal of 5 bases from V and 5 bases from J, the junction contained 13 bases not matched to a gene. This CDR3 region has 17 residues. CDR1 is MDHEN and CDR2 is SYDVKM in the germline V gene. DNA for the CDR3: TGTGCCAGCAGTCCGGGAACCCTAGCGGGAGGGCCCCACGAGCAGTACTTC. The encoded protein is CASSPGTLAGGPHEQYF.

This clone is a singleton in its sample. This chain uses TRBV9 with TRBJ1-3; 7 bases align to TRBD1. The V segment lost 3 bases and the J segment 3 bases; nucleotides outside the gene matches: 12. Per germline, CDR1 SGDLS and CDR2 YYNGEE. The CDR3 sequence is 17 residues long. The CDR3 DNA reads as TGTGCCAGCAGCGCCTTCCCAACAGGGGTTGGTGGAAACACCATATATTTT. As protein: CASSAFPTGVGGNTIYF.

The chain recombines TRBV19 with TRBJ2-6, with TRBD1 matching over 9 bases. J lost 2 bases, V lost 5 bases, and 7 bases had no gene match. The CDR3 runs 17 residues. CDR1 is LNHDA, CDR2 SQIVND, per germline (reference sequence). The CDR3 region is CASSPGQGIAGANVLTF. CDR3 nucleotide sequence: TGTGCCAGTAGTCCGGGACAGGGAATCGCTGGGGCCAACGTCCTGACTTTC. Full variable domain (rest looked up from reference TRBV19 and TRBJ2-6): DGGITQSPKYLFRKEGQNVTLSCEQNLNHDAMYWYRQDPGQGLRLIYYSQIVNDFQKGDIAEGYSVSREKKESFPLTVTSAQKNPTAFYLCASSPGQGIAGANVLTFGAGSRLTVL.

The chain is built from TRBV29-1 and TRBJ1-1, with D possibly matching TRBD1 (6 bases). V was cut by 7 bases and J by 0 bases, with 15 bases left in between. Germline-derived CDR1 and CDR2 are SQVTM and ANQGSEA. The CDR3 totals 14 residues. CDR3 sequence reads: CSATRGGLNTEAFF. For the CDR3, the DNA is TGCAGCGCCACTAGGGGGGGACTGAACACTGAAGCTTTCTTT.

The chain employs TRBV28 and TRBJ2-6; 7 bases line up with TRBD1. CDR3 length: 16 amino acids. V shed 5 bases, J shed 5 bases, and the junction held 9 bases outside the gene matches. Germline V gene data show CDR1 as MDHEN and CDR2 as SYDVKM. CDR3 region: CASSPPGGGRANVLTF. The CDR3 coding sequence is TGTGCCAGCAGTCCCCCAGGGGGTGGTAGGGCCAACGTCCTGACTTTC. The complete variable domain, with remaining parts taken from reference TRBV28 and TRBJ2-6, reads DVKVTQSSRYLVKRTGEKVFLECVQDMDHENMFWYRQDPGLGLRLIYFSYDVKMKEKGDIPEGYSVSREKKERFSLILESASTNQTSMYLCASSPPGGGRANVLTFGAGSRLTVL.

V is TRBV27 and J is TRBJ1-2, with 9 bases matching TRBD1. The J segment lost 4 bases and the V segment lost 6 bases, leaving 24 bases of the junction unmatched. Germline-derived CDR1 and CDR2 are MNHEY and SMNVEV (reference sequence). This CDR3 has 20 amino acids. The CDR3 loop is CASRPFSKRDRDSRGYGYTF. CDR3 nucleotides: TGTGCCAGCAGACCCTTTTCCAAACGGGACAGGGATAGCCGCGGCTATGGCTACACCTTC.